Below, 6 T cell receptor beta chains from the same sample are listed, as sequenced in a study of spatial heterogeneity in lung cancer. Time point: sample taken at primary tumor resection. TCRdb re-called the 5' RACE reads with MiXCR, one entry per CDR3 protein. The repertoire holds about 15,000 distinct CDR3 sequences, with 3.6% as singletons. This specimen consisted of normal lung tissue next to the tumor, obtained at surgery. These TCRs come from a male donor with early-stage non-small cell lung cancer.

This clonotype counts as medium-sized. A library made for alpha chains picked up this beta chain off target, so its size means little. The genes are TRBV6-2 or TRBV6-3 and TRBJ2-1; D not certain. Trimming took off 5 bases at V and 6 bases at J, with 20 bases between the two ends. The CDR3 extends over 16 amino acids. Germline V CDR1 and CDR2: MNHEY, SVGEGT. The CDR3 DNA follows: TGTGCCAGCAGTAGGCCGGAACTATATCAAACCAATGAGCAGTTCTTC. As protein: CASSRPELYQTNEQFF.

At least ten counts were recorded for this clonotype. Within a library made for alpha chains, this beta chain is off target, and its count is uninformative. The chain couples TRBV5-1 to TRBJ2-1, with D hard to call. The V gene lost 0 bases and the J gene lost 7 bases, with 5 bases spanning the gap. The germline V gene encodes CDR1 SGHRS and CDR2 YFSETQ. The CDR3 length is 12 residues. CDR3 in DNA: TGCGCCAGCAGCTTGGCGGTTAATGAGCAGTTCTTC. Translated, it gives CASSLAVNEQFF. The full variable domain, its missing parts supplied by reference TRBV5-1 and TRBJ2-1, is KAGVTQTPRYLIKTRGQQVTLSCSPISGHRSVSWYQQTPGQGLQFLFEYFSETQRNKGNFPGRFSGRQFSNSRSEMNVSTLELGDSALYLCASSLAVNEQFFGPGTRLTVL.

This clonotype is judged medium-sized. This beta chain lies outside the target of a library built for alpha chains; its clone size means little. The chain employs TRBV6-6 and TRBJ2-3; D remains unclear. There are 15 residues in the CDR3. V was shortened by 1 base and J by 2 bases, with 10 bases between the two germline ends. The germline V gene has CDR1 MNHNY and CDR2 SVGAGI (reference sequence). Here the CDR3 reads CASSYFGPSTDTQYF. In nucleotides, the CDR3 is TGTGCCAGCAGTTACTTTGGACCCTCCACAGATACGCAGTATTTT.

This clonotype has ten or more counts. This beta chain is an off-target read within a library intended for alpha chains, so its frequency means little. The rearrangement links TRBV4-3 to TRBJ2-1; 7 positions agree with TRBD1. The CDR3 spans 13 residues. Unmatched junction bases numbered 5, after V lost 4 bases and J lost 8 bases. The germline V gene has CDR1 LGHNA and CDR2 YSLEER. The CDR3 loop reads CASSLAGTDEQFF. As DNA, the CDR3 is TGCGCCAGCAGCCTCGCAGGGACAGATGAGCAGTTCTTC.

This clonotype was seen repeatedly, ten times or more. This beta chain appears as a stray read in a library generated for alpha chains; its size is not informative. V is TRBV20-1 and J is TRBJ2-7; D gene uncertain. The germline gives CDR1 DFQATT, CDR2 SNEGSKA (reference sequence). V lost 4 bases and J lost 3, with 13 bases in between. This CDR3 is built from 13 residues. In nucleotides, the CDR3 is TGCAGTGCTAAAAGTGGGGTCGACTACGAGCAGTACTTC. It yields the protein CSAKSGVDYEQYF.

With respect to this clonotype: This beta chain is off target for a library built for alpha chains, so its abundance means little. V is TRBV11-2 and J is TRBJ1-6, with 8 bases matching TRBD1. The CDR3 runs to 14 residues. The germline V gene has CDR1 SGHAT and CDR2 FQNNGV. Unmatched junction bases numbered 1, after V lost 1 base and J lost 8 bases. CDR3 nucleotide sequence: TGTGCCAGCAGCTTAGCAGGGGGCCATTCACCCCTCCACTTT. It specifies CASSLAGGHSPLHF.